The 9 T cell receptor beta chains presented below share a single source sample, sequenced in a study of CD8+CD57+ T cells in acquired aplastic anemia. Genomic DNA acted as the template from which TCR beta VDJ combination and CDR3 sequence profiling were carried out. TCRdb reprocessed the reads with MiXCR, giving one entry per CDR3 protein. The sample includes roughly 500,000 distinct CDR3 sequences, approximately 32% seen only once; the top ten take roughly 0.89%. It was patients with CD8+CD57+ cell expansion by flow cytometry who were chosen for sequencing. The specimen was sorted CD4+, CD8+, or CD8+CD57+ T cells (not recorded which) from PBMCs. Every receptor here comes from a human donor with aplastic anemia.

This clonotype occurred a few times. This chain links TRBV30 with TRBJ1-2, with D perhaps TRBD1 (5 bases). The CDR3 loop spans 13 amino acids. Germline assignment: CDR1 GTSNPN and CDR2 SVGIG (reference sequence). Deletions cut 3 bases from V and 2 bases from J, with 10 bases between. The CDR3 DNA reads TGTGCCTGGAGGAGGGACCGAAACTATGGCTACACCTTC. The encoded protein is CAWRRDRNYGYTF.

The chain carries TRBV19 and TRBJ2-7; 8 bases fit TRBD2. The V gene end was trimmed by 3 bases and the J gene end by 1 base; junction bases not matched to a gene: 2. The length of the CDR3 is 14 residues. Germline V CDR1 and CDR2: LNHDA, SQIVND (reference sequence). As DNA, the CDR3 is TGTGCCAGTAGTATCGGGGGGGTATCCTACGAGCAGTACTTC. Protein: CASSIGGVSYEQYF.

CDR3 sequence: CASSQGISEQFF. In DNA, the CDR3 is TGTGCCAGCAGCCAAGGGATCAGTGAGCAGTTCTTC. The chain recombines TRBV7-4 with TRBJ2-1; D is ambiguous. In germline, CDR1 is SGHVT, CDR2 SQSDAQ. This CDR3 spans 12 amino acids. The V end lost 5 bases, the J end lost 9 bases, and 11 bases lay between the germline ends.

The sample holds a few counts of this clonotype. This chain uses TRBV15 with TRBJ1-2; D remains unclear. The germline CDR1 and CDR2 sequences are LNHNV and YYDKDF (reference sequence). The CDR3 is 14 amino acids. V shed 1 base and J shed 4 bases, with 10 bases lying between them. The CDR3 DNA reads as TGTGCCACCAGCAGAGTGGAGAAAGGCTATGGCTACACCTTC. Its protein is CATSRVEKGYGYTF.

In the case of this clonotype: A clone one base away is much larger, so this may be a read error. This chain uses TRBV24-1 with TRBJ2-2; 7 bases match TRBD1. V lost 3 bases to trimming and J lost 1 base; unmatched junction nucleotides: 10. Looked up from germline, CDR1 is KGHDR and CDR2 is SFDVKD. The CDR3 sequence is 18 residues long. The CDR3 sequence is CATSDPPGQRRNTGELFF. The CDR3 nucleotides are TGTGCCACCAGTGATCCTCCGGGACAGCGTAGGAACACCGGGGAGCTGTTTTTT.

A note on this clonotype: The junction departs from the called germline gene at one end, perhaps through a read error. The CDR3 coding sequence is TGTGCCGGCAGCTTAGATCAGGGGCCGAACACTGAAGCTTTCTTT. Protein product: CAGSLDQGPNTEAFF. The genes are TRBV11-2 and TRBJ1-1; D is possibly TRBD1 (6 bases). This CDR3 spans 15 amino acids. Germline V gene lookup returns CDR1 SGHAT and CDR2 FQNNGV.

This clonotype was observed at least ten times. The V call is TRBV25-1, the J call TRBJ1-4, with 8 bases matching TRBD1. This CDR3 comprises 15 residues. Germline lookup yields CDR1 MGHDK and CDR2 SYGVNS. The ends lost 3 bases at V and 4 bases at J; junction bases unmatched: 4. The chain's CDR3 is CASSDRTGHNEKLFF. CDR3 coding DNA: TGTGCCAGCAGTGACCGGACAGGGCATAATGAAAAACTGTTTTTT.

This chain joins TRBV11-3 and TRBJ2-1; 9 nucleotides agree with TRBD2. CDR1 is SGHNT, CDR2 YENEEA, per germline. The CDR3 runs 19 residues. V lost 3 bases and J lost 7; bases outside the gene matches: 19. The CDR3 spells CASSLLGGTGTSLTNEQFF. For the CDR3, the DNA is TGTGCCAGCAGCTTGCTCGGGGGTACCGGGACTAGCTTAACTAATGAGCAGTTCTTC.

The sample holds a few counts of this clonotype. The V gene is TRBV9, the J gene TRBJ1-4; TRBD1 matches 9 bases. The trim removed 2 bases at V and 5 bases at J, leaving 4 bases unmatched. The length of the CDR3 is 15 residues. In germline, CDR1 is SGDLS, CDR2 YYNGEE. This chain's CDR3 is CASSVGDRANEKLFF. The CDR3 DNA is TGTGCCAGCAGCGTGGGGGACAGGGCGAATGAAAAACTGTTTTTT.